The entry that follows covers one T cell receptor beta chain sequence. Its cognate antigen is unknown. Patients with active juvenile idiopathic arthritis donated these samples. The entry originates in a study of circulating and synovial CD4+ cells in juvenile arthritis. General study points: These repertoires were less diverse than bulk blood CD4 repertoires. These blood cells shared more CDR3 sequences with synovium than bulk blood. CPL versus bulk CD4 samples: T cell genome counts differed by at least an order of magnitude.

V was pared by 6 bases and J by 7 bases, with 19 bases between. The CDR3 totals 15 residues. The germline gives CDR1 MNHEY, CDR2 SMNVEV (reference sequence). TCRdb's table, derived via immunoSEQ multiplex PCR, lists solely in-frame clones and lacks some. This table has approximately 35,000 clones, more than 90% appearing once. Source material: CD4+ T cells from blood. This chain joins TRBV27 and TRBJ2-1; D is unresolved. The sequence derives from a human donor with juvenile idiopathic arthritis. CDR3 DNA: TGTGCCAGCAGCCCTAATAACCCCCCCATGAATGAGCAGTTCTTC. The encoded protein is CASSPNNPPMNEQFF.